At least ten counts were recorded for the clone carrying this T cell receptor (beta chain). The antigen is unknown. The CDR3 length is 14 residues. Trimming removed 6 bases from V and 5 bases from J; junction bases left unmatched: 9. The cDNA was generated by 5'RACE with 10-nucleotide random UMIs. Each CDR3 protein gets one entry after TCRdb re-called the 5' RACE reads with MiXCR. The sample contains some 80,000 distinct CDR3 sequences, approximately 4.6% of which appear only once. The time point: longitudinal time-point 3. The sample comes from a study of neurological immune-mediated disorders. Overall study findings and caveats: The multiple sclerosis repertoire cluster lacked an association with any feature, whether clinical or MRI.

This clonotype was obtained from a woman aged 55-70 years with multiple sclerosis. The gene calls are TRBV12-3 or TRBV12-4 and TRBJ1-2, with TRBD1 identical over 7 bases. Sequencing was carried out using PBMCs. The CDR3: CASRNRGASYGYTF. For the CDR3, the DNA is TGTGCCAGCAGGAACAGGGGAGCCAGTTATGGCTACACCTTC.